These 6 T cell receptor beta chains were all obtained from the same sample, sequenced in a study of T-cell memory formation after mild COVID-19. TCRdb independently ran MiXCR on the 5' RACE reads; one entry per CDR3 protein. This table has hundreds of thousands of distinct CDR3 sequences, about 18% appearing once. Sequenced input: PBMCs or a T cell subset sorted from them (not recorded which). The receptors stem from an adult woman who had mild COVID-19 (a few samples of this study predate the infection). Cell type and time point are not known.

The chain recombines TRBV2 with TRBJ2-1; 9 bases agree with TRBD2. Trimming at V came to 8 bases and at J to 4 bases, leaving 6 bases not matched to a gene. CDR3 length: 14 amino acids. Per germline, CDR1 SNHLY and CDR2 FYNNEI. The CDR3 loop is CASALAGIYNEQFF. The CDR3 DNA sequence: TGTGCCAGCGCGCTAGCGGGAATTTACAATGAGCAGTTCTTC.

The rearrangement links TRBV5-4 to TRBJ2-2, with D perhaps matching TRBD2 (5 bases). Germline CDR1 SGHNT, CDR2 YYREEE (reference sequence). Trimming cost V 1 base and J 6 bases, with 10 bases left between them. The CDR3 is 14 residues long. CDR3 coding DNA: TGTGCCAGCAGCTTGCTAGCTTACTCCGGGGAGCTGTTTTTT. The encoded protein is CASSLLAYSGELFF.

This clonotype was counted ten times or more. V and J are TRBV12-3 or TRBV12-4 and TRBJ2-7; D is uncertain. There are 12 residues in the CDR3. V was shortened by 7 bases and J by 0 bases, with 7 bases between the two germline ends. The CDR3 DNA is TGTGCCAGCAAACCGGACTCCTACGAGCAGTACTTC. The encoded protein is CASKPDSYEQYF.

The chain couples TRBV6-1 to TRBJ2-6; D not resolved. The CDR3 is 16 amino acids. V lost 4 bases to trimming and J lost 0 bases, with 10 bases between them. Germline V gives CDR1 MNHNS, CDR2 SASEGT. This chain's CDR3 is CASSVEAGSGANVLTF. Here the CDR3 DNA reads TGTGCCAGCAGTGTAGAGGCAGGCTCTGGGGCCAACGTCCTGACTTTC.

The rearrangement uses TRBV7-9 and TRBJ1-3; D uncertain. The V end lost 5 bases, the J end lost 0 bases, and 20 bases lay between the germline ends. The CDR3 runs to 18 residues. Germline values: CDR1 SEHNR, CDR2 FQNEAQ (reference sequence). CDR3 sequence reads: CASSPATGRPSSGNTIYF. The CDR3 coding sequence is TGTGCCAGCAGCCCGGCAACTGGAAGACCGAGCTCTGGAAACACCATATATTTT.

The sample holds many counts of this clonotype. The chain joins TRBV24-1 to TRBJ2-6, with TRBD1 matching 9 bases. J was trimmed by 4 bases and V by 3 bases; bases with no gene match: 6. Germline V gene lookup returns CDR1 KGHDR and CDR2 SFDVKD. This CDR3 is 17 amino acids long. This chain's CDR3 is CATSDHNRGLGANVLTF. In DNA form, the CDR3 reads TGTGCCACCAGTGATCACAACAGGGGGCTCGGGGCCAACGTCCTGACTTTC.